This T cell receptor beta chain was recovered during a study of T cells in Graves' hyperthyroidism and ophthalmopathy. Only a few counts were recorded for this clonotype. Its antigen is unidentified. Overall study findings and caveats: Among clonotypes expanded in thyroid above 0.001, most were also found in blood. Ophthalmopathy stood apart from stable hyperthyroidism in a 13 V-J model.

On the basis of clinical symptoms, serum thyroxine and TRAb, thyroid ultrasound and orbital computed tomography, diagnoses were made. Authors of the study amplified TCR beta CDR3 regions from RNA transcripts. With the HTBI primer set, the TCR CDR3 went through a first round of RT-PCR. TCRdb re-called the multiplex PCR reads through MiXCR, storing one row per CDR3 protein. This sample has about 840,000 distinct CDR3 sequences, with over 35% found just once. The specimen was blood. The TCR sequence derives from a man aged 18 to 35 with Graves' hyperthyroidism.

For the CDR3, the DNA is TGCAGCGTTGAAGATGGGGACAGGGGGGGTACTGAAGCTTTCTTT. As protein: CSVEDGDRGGTEAFF. The chain joins TRBV29-1 to TRBJ1-1; 11 positions match TRBD1. V trimming: 0 bases; J trimming: 5 bases; junction bases outside the gene matches: 5. CDR1 and CDR2 from the germline V gene are SQVTM and ANQGSEA. The CDR3 totals 15 residues. The entire variable domain, with the rest obtained from reference TRBV29-1 and TRBJ1-1, is as follows: SAVISQKPSRDICQRGTSLTIQCQVDSQVTMMFWYRQQPGQSLTLIATANQGSEATYESGFVIDKFPISRPNLTFSTLTVSNMSPEDSSIYLCSVEDGDRGGTEAFFGQGTRLTVV.